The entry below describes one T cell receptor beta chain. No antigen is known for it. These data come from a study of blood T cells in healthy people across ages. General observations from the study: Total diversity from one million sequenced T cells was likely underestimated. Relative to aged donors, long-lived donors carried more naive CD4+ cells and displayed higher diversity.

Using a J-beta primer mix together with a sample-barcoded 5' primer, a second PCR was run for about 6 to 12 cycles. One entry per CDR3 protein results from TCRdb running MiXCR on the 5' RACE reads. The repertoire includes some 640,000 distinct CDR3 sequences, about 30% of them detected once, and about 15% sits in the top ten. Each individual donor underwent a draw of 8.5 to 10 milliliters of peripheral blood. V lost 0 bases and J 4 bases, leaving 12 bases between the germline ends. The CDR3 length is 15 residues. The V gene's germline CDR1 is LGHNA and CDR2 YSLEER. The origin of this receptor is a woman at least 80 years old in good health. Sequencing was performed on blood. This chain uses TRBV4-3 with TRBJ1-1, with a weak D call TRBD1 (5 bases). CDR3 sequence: CASSQDWGDGTEAFF. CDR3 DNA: TGCGCCAGCAGCCAAGACTGGGGGGACGGCACTGAAGCTTTCTTT.